The 18 T cell receptor beta chains below all came from one sample that was sequenced in a study of T cell repertoires in cytomegalovirus infection. Antigen specificity for these receptors is unknown. TCRdb re-derived calls from the reads in MiXCR, one entry per CDR3 protein. Seen here are about half a million distinct CDR3 sequences, 25% to 35% observed once, and the top ten hold 15% to 20%. Sequencing was performed on cultured PBMCs, taken from culture after CMV antigen stimulation. The receptor source for this set is a human donor in good health (CMV status not recorded). Some clones in this sample may be carry-over from other donors' samples.

This clonotype has just a few counts. The gene calls are TRBV12-3 or TRBV12-4 and TRBJ2-5, with a possible D match to TRBD2 (6 bases). Between the trimmed V and J ends, which lost 6 bases and 3 bases, there was a span of 11 bases. This CDR3 has 13 amino acids. This chain's CDR3 is CASSGTFEETQYF. The DNA of the CDR3 is TGTGCCAGCAGCGGGACTTTTGAAGAGACCCAGTACTTC.

This clonotype has a handful of counts. The genes are TRBV11-3 and TRBJ2-3, with 7 bases identical to TRBD2. The CDR3 covers 16 residues. Germline-derived CDR1 and CDR2 are SGHNT and YENEEA. V shed 1 base and J 0 bases; nucleotides not matched to a gene: 4. The CDR3 spells CASSLAGGRSTDTQYF. For the CDR3, the DNA is TGTGCCAGCAGCTTAGCGGGAGGCCGGAGCACAGATACGCAGTATTTT.

This clonotype was detected ten times or more. V is TRBV12-3 or TRBV12-4 and J is TRBJ2-7, with D unclear. The V gene lost 6 bases and the J gene lost 11 bases, with 23 bases spanning the gap. The CDR3 runs to 14 residues. This chain's CDR3 is CASRQTMQASRKYF. As DNA, the CDR3 is TGTGCCAGCAGGCAAACCATGCAGGCCTCGAGAAAGTACTTC.

The chain couples TRBV20-1 to TRBJ2-5; possible D gene TRBD2, 5 bases. The germline CDR1 and CDR2 sequences are DFQATT and SNEGSKA (reference sequence). The CDR3 extends over 14 amino acids. V shed 1 base and J shed 4 bases, with 13 bases lying between them. This chain's CDR3 is CSARGLFAGETQYF. For the CDR3, the DNA is TGCAGTGCTAGAGGGCTTTTTGCGGGAGAGACCCAGTACTTC.

This clonotype showed up many times. The rearrangement links TRBV7-2 to TRBJ2-1; D is unclear. Trimming removed 5 bases at V and 3 bases at J, with 8 bases between. This CDR3 is 13 amino acids long. CDR1 and CDR2 (germline): SGHTA, FQGNSA. CDR3 DNA: TGTGCCAGCAGCCCCCGAATCTACAATGAGCAGTTCTTC. It is translated as CASSPRIYNEQFF.

This clonotype appeared a few times. The chain recombines TRBV6-5 with TRBJ2-2, with a tentative D call TRBD2 (5 bases). This CDR3 has 13 amino acids. Germline-derived CDR1 and CDR2 are MNHEY and SVGAGI. Trimming left V 2 bases short and J 5 bases short, with 6 bases between. The CDR3 DNA is TGTGCCAGCAGTTACGGGAGAACCGGGGAGCTGTTTTTT. Protein: CASSYGRTGELFF.

This chain connects TRBV7-3 to TRBJ2-2; D is undetermined. Trimming stripped 1 base from V and 0 bases from J, with 3 bases between. The CDR3 spans 14 residues. Germline V gene lookup returns CDR1 SGHTA and CDR2 FQGTGA. CDR3 loop: CASSLNSNTGELFF. The CDR3 DNA is TGTGCCAGCAGCTTAAACTCGAACACCGGGGAGCTGTTTTTT.

V usage is TRBV24-1 and J usage is TRBJ2-1, with D perhaps TRBD2 (6 bases). V gave up 5 bases and J gave up 5 bases, with 18 bases separating them. The germline V gene has CDR1 KGHDR and CDR2 SFDVKD. This CDR3 region has 16 residues. The CDR3 DNA sequence: TGTGCCACCAGTGCCCCAACCGGGACTCGAAACAATGAGCAGTTCTTC. Translation gives CATSAPTGTRNNEQFF.

In nucleotides, the CDR3 is TGTGCCAGCAGCCTCGAACAGGGGTTTAACTATGGCTACACCTTC. Translated, it gives CASSLEQGFNYGYTF. The chain links TRBV5-5 to TRBJ1-2, with TRBD1 matching over 7 bases. Germline values: CDR1 SGHKS, CDR2 YYEKEE (reference sequence). The CDR3 sequence is 15 residues long. Germline trimming cut 4 bases from V and 1 base from J; bases unmatched to any gene: 7.

V and J are TRBV7-2 and TRBJ2-1; possible D gene TRBD2, 5 bases. The germline V and J ends were trimmed by 5 bases and 9 bases, with 11 bases remaining between them. CDR3 length: 12 residues. Germline loops: CDR1 SGHTA, CDR2 FQGNSA. CDR3 loop: CASSRTEVEQFF. The CDR3 region has the DNA TGTGCCAGCAGCCGAACGGAGGTTGAGCAGTTCTTC.

This clonotype has ten or more counts. The chain is built from TRBV7-2 and TRBJ2-7; TRBD1 might be the D (6 bases). This CDR3 contains 16 residues. Deletions cut 1 base from V and 1 base from J, with 14 bases between. Germline V gives CDR1 SGHTA, CDR2 FQGNSA. CDR3 nucleotide sequence: TGTGCCAGCAGCTTAGTTATGCAGGGGATTTCCTACGAGCAGTACTTC. It is translated as CASSLVMQGISYEQYF.

The rearrangement joins TRBV11-2 to TRBJ2-1, with 8 bases fitting TRBD2. Germline CDR1 and CDR2: SGHAT and FQNNGV. With 5 bases clipped from V and 8 bases from J, the junction kept 8 bases outside the gene matches. This CDR3 is built from 14 residues. This CDR3 reads CASSPPAGDHEQFF. The CDR3 DNA reads TGTGCCAGCAGCCCACCAGCGGGAGATCATGAGCAGTTCTTC.

V is TRBV12-3 or TRBV12-4 and J is TRBJ1-4; D is ambiguous. This CDR3 is built from 11 residues. With 9 bases removed from V and 8 bases from J, the gap between germline ends came to 10 bases. The CDR3 loop reads CASRGGEKLFF. The CDR3 DNA is TGTGCCAGTCGGGGAGGGGAAAAACTGTTTTTT.

Notes on this clonotype: A junction end diverges from the germline sequence, so it may reflect a read error. The genes are TRBV2 and TRBJ2-1; 9 bases are shared with TRBD2. Germline CDR1 and CDR2: SNHLY and FYNNEI. This CDR3 region has 15 residues. The CDR3 DNA sequence: TGTGCCAGCAGCGAAGGACTAGCGAAGTTTGGTGAGCAGTTCTTC. This encodes CASSEGLAKFGEQFF.

The chain is built from TRBV7-2 and TRBJ2-1, with TRBD2 matching 8 bases. This CDR3 is 17 amino acids long. CDR1 and CDR2 from the germline V gene are SGHTA and FQGNSA. V trimming: 2 bases; J trimming: 0 bases; junction bases outside the gene matches: 6. For the CDR3, the DNA is TGTGCCAGCAGCTTACAGACAAGCGGGAGCTCCTACAATGAGCAGTTCTTC. Translated, it gives CASSLQTSGSSYNEQFF.

The chain recombines TRBV7-9 with TRBJ1-2, with 7 bases identical to TRBD1. The CDR3 spans 12 residues. The junction had 7 bases not matched to a gene; V was cut back by 6 bases and J by 9 bases. Germline lookup yields CDR1 SEHNR and CDR2 FQNEAQ (reference sequence). CDR3 sequence (DNA): TGTGCCAGCAGGTTACGACAGGGTAGCTACACCTTC. Protein product: CASRLRQGSYTF.

V is TRBV7-2 and J is TRBJ2-7; D is undetermined. The V gene's germline CDR1 is SGHTA and CDR2 FQGNSA. The CDR3 consists of 12 residues. Trimming removed 5 bases from V and 3 bases from J, with 8 bases in between. CDR3: CASSTNLYEQYF. DNA for the CDR3: TGTGCCAGCAGCACGAACCTCTACGAGCAGTACTTC.

This chain connects TRBV27 to TRBJ2-3; 11 bases fit TRBD2. The J segment lost 8 bases and the V segment lost 7 bases, leaving 14 bases of the junction unmatched. The germline gives CDR1 MNHEY, CDR2 SMNVEV (reference sequence). This CDR3 has 16 residues. The CDR3 protein is CASTSGVTSGSSTQYF. The CDR3 DNA sequence: TGTGCCAGCACCTCGGGTGTAACTAGCGGGAGCTCTACGCAGTATTTT.